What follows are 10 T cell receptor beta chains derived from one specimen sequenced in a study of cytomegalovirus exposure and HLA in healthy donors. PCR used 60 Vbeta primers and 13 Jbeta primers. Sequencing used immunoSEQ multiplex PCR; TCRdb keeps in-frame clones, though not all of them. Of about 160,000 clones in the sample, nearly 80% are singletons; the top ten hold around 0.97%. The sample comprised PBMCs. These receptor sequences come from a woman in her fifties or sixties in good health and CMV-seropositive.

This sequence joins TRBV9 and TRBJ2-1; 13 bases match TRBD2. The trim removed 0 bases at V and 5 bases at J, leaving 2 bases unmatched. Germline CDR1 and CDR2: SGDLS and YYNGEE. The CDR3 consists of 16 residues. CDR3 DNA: TGTGCCAGCAGCGTAGGACTAGCGGGGGGAAACAATGAGCAGTTCTTC. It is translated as CASSVGLAGGNNEQFF.

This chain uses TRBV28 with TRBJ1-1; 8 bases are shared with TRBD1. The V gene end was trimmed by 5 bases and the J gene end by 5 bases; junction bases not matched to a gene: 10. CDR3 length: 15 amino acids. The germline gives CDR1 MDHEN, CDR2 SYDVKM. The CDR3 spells CASSALTGVRTEAFF. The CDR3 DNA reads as TGTGCCAGCAGTGCCCTGACAGGGGTTAGGACTGAAGCTTTCTTT.

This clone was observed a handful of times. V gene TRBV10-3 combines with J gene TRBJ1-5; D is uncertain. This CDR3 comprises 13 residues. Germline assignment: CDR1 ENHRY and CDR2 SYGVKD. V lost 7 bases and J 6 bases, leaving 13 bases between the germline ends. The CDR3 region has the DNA TGTGCCATCACCGGGGAAGCAGGTCAGCCCCAGCATTTT. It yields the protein CAITGEAGQPQHF.

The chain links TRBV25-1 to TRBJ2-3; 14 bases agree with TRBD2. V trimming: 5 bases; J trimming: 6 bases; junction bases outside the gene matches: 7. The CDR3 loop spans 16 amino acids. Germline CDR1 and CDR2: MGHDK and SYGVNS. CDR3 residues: CASSIRTSGRQDTQYF. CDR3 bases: TGTGCCAGCAGTATCAGGACTAGCGGGAGGCAGGATACGCAGTATTTT.

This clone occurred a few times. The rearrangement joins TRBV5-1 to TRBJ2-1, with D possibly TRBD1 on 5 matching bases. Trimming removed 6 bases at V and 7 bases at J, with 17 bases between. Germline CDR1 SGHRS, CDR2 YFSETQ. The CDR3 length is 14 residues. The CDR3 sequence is CASTTVGAVNEQFF. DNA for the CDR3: TGCGCCAGCACCACGGTTGGGGCAGTGAATGAGCAGTTCTTC.

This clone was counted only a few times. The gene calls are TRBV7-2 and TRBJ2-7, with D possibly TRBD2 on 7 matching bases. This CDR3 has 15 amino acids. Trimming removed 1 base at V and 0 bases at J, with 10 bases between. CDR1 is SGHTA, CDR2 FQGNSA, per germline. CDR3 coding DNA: TGTGCCAGCAGCTTAGGCGGGGGCCACTCCTACGAGCAGTACTTC. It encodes CASSLGGGHSYEQYF.

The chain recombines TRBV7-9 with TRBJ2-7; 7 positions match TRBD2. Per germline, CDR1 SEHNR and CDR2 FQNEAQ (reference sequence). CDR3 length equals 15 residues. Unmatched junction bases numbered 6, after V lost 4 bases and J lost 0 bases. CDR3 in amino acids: CASSSLGGTSYEQYF. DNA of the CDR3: TGTGCCAGCAGCTCCCTCGGGGGGACCTCCTACGAGCAGTACTTC.

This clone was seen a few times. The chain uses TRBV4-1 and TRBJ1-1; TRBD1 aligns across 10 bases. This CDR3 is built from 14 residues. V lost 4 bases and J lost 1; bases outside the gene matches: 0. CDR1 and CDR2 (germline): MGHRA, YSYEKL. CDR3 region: CASSRQGANTEAFF. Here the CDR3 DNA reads TGCGCCAGCAGCCGACAGGGGGCGAACACTGAAGCTTTCTTT.

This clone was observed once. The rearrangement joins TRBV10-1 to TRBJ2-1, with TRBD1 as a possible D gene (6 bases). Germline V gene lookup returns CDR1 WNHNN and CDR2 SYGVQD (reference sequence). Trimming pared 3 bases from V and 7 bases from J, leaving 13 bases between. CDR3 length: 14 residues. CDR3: CASSEITGTNEQFF. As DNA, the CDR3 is TGCGCCAGCAGTGAAATCACAGGGACGAATGAGCAGTTCTTC.

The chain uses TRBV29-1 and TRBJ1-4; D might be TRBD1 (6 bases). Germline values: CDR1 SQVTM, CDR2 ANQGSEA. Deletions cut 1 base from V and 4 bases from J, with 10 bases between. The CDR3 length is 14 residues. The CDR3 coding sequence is TGCAGCGTTGAAGTCGGGGGGCTTAATGAAAAACTGTTTTTT. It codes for CSVEVGGLNEKLFF. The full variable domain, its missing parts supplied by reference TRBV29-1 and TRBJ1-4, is SAVISQKPSRDICQRGTSLTIQCQVDSQVTMMFWYRQQPGQSLTLIATANQGSEATYESGFVIDKFPISRPNLTFSTLTVSNMSPEDSSIYLCSVEVGGLNEKLFFGSGTQLSVL.